Below are 26 T cell receptor beta chains sequenced from a single sample in a study of regulatory T cells in long-lasting Graves disease (dated by TCRdb to the early 2020s). According to the study, the label for this sample's time point signals: newly diagnosed GD, antithyroid drugs for less than 3 months. For both TCR sequencing and RNA sequencing, RNA was extracted from PBMCs in TRIzol. Library preparation used multiplex PCR. The reads were generated on an Illumina HiSeq 4000. TCR beta libraries were built with iRepertoire HTBI primers and Arm-PCR amplification of CDR3 regions. TCRdb redid the processing of the public reads, applying fastp at Q25 and MiXCR, and retained in-frame beta chains. Every distinct CDR3 protein forms one entry, paired with its most common genes and DNA. This sample is represented by roughly 410,000 distinct CDR3 sequences; 15% of them were singletons. About 7.6% of the sample rests with the top ten.

In addition, the sample was reused for a study of T cells in Graves' hyperthyroidism and ophthalmopathy.

The source material was peripheral blood mononuclear cells (PBMCs), sampled at new diagnosis, from a patient treated with antithyroid drugs. All receptors come from a woman aged 40 to 49 with Graves disease. Donor details come from another sample of the same person, matched by shared clones.

This clonotype came up a few times. The CDR3, as DNA: TGCGCCAGCAGTAGGGTAGCGGGATATGAGCAGTTCTTC. This codes for CASSRVAGYEQFF. J is TRBJ2-1 and V is TRBV5-1; TRBD2 aligns across 8 bases. The CDR3 loop spans 13 amino acids. The V gene end was trimmed by 5 bases and the J gene end by 8 bases; junction bases not matched to a gene: 6. In germline, CDR1 is SGHRS, CDR2 YFSETQ.

This clonotype came up a few times. The genes are TRBV7-2 and TRBJ2-2, with 16 bases fitting TRBD2. CDR1 is SGHTA and CDR2 is FQGNSA in the germline V gene. This CDR3 is 18 amino acids long. With 5 bases clipped from V and 7 bases from J, the junction kept 10 bases outside the gene matches. The CDR3 here is CASSPHYGTSGRDGELFF. The CDR3 DNA is TGTGCCAGCAGCCCCCATTATGGGACTAGCGGGAGGGACGGGGAGCTGTTTTTT.

The chain employs TRBV10-3 and TRBJ1-1; weak D call: TRBD1 (5 bases). V was shortened by 3 bases and J by 8 bases, with 22 bases between the two germline ends. In germline, CDR1 is ENHRY, CDR2 SYGVKD. The CDR3 sequence is 16 residues long. CDR3 sequence (DNA): TGTGCCATCAGTGATACCAGCAGCGAACATTGGACAGAAGCTTTCTTT. Translated: CAISDTSSEHWTEAFF.

This clonotype was seen repeatedly, ten times or more. The chain has TRBV14 and TRBJ1-4; no reliable D call. The V end lost 0 bases, the J end lost 8 bases, and 13 bases lay between the germline ends. The length of the CDR3 is 15 residues. CDR1 is SGHDN, CDR2 FVKESK, per germline. DNA for the CDR3: TGTGCCAGCAGCCAAGAGAGGTCTTGGGCGGAAAAACTGTTTTTT. It encodes CASSQERSWAEKLFF.

The CDR3: CASSQGDTYEQYF. CDR3 DNA: TGCGCCAGCAGCCAAGGGGACACCTACGAGCAGTACTTC. V usage is TRBV4-1 and J usage is TRBJ2-7; possibly TRBD1 for D (6 bases). Trimming shortened V by 1 base and J by 2 bases, and 6 bases separated the two germline ends. Germline-derived CDR1 and CDR2 are MGHRA and YSYEKL. The CDR3 consists of 13 residues.

Many counts were recorded for this clonotype. CDR3 nucleotides: TGTGCCAGCAGCTTAGCTTCTTCTGGTGAAAAACTGTTTTTT. This encodes CASSLASSGEKLFF. This chain uses TRBV7-2 with TRBJ1-4; D is unresolved. The length of the CDR3 is 14 residues. Per germline, CDR1 SGHTA and CDR2 FQGNSA. The germline V and J ends were trimmed by 0 bases and 7 bases, with 9 bases remaining between them.

There are many counts of this clonotype. The rearrangement joins TRBV10-3 to TRBJ2-3; D gene unclear. Per the germline V gene, CDR1 is ENHRY and CDR2 is SYGVKD. V was clipped by 7 bases and J by 0 bases, with 11 bases between them. This CDR3 region has 14 residues. The CDR3 DNA follows: TGTGCCATCACGCCCGACCCTAGCACAGATACGCAGTATTTT. Translated: CAITPDPSTDTQYF.

The rearrangement links TRBV7-9 to TRBJ2-1, with D perhaps TRBD1 or TRBD2 (5 bases each). Germline CDR1 and CDR2: SEHNR and FQNEAQ (reference sequence). The CDR3 contains 15 residues. V lost 4 bases and J lost 2, with 12 bases in between. The DNA of the CDR3 is TGTGCCAGCAGCTCGAGGGGTGGGGCCTACAATGAGCAGTTCTTC. Translation: CASSSRGGAYNEQFF. Filled out from reference TRBV7-9 and TRBJ2-1, the complete variable domain reads DTGVSQNPRHKITKRGQNVTFRCDPISEHNRLYWYRQTLGQGPEFLTYFQNEAQLEKSRLLSDRFSAERPKGSFSTLEIQRTEQGDSAMYLCASSSRGGAYNEQFFGPGTRLTVL.

This clonotype was observed a handful of times. The chain uses TRBV7-3 and TRBJ2-5; 7 nucleotides match TRBD1. Trimming cost V 5 bases and J 3 bases; bases outside gene matches: 9. The CDR3 has 15 residues. Per the germline V gene, CDR1 is SGHTA and CDR2 is FQGTGA. This CDR3 is CASSKTGTAEETQYF. CDR3 DNA: TGTGCCAGCAGCAAAACCGGGACAGCGGAAGAGACCCAGTACTTC.

This clonotype was counted only a few times. The rearrangement links TRBV9 to TRBJ2-3, with TRBD1 matching over 7 bases. V lost 0 bases to trimming and J lost 0 bases; unmatched junction nucleotides: 7. The germline V gene encodes CDR1 SGDLS and CDR2 YYNGEE. This CDR3 has 17 amino acids. The CDR3 nucleotides are TGTGCCAGCAGCGTAGGGGACAGACCTTCTAGCACAGATACGCAGTATTTT. Amino acid sequence: CASSVGDRPSSTDTQYF.

This clonotype was counted at least ten times. The chain has TRBV9 and TRBJ2-5; 7 bases match TRBD2. The CDR3 contains 14 residues. The junction had 6 bases not matched to a gene; V was cut back by 3 bases and J by 4 bases. The V gene's germline CDR1 is SGDLS and CDR2 YYNGEE. For the CDR3, the DNA is TGTGCCAGCAGCGCGGGACTACAAACAGAGACCCAGTACTTC. It yields the protein CASSAGLQTETQYF.

This clonotype was picked up many times. The gene calls are TRBV3-1 and TRBJ2-1, with D unclear. The ends were cut back, 1 base at V and 6 bases at J, with 10 bases in the middle. The length of the CDR3 is 14 residues. From germline, CDR1 is LGHDT and CDR2 YNNKEL (reference sequence). The DNA for the CDR3 is TGTGCCAGCAGCCAAGTTGGTAGGTCCAATGAGCAGTTCTTC. Protein: CASSQVGRSNEQFF.

This clonotype was seen ten or more times. The chain links TRBV12-3 or TRBV12-4 to TRBJ1-5, with D possibly being TRBD1 (5 bases). Trimming stripped 7 bases from V and 12 bases from J, with 16 bases between. CDR3 size: 12 residues. CDR3 sequence reads: CASTTSGGRQHF. The CDR3 DNA reads as TGTGCCAGCACAACATCGGGGGGACGCCAGCATTTT.

This clonotype was found once. The rearrangement links TRBV11-3 to TRBJ2-7, with 14 bases aligning to TRBD2. V was pared by 5 bases and J by 7 bases, with 10 bases of the junction left unmatched. Per the germline V gene, CDR1 is SGHNT and CDR2 is YENEEA. This CDR3 is built from 16 residues. Here the CDR3 DNA reads TGTGCCAGCAGCCTGACTAGCGGGAGGGTATCGGGAGAGCAGTACTTC. It encodes CASSLTSGRVSGEQYF.

Only a few counts were recorded for this clonotype. The chain recombines TRBV6-2 or TRBV6-3 with TRBJ2-1; D is ambiguous. Trimming left V 0 bases short and J 9 bases short, with 9 bases between. CDR1 MNHEY and CDR2 SVGEGT come from the germline V gene. CDR3 length: 13 residues. The CDR3 DNA sequence: TGTGCCAGCAGTTACTCTTGGGATGGTGAGCAGTTCTTC. It translates to CASSYSWDGEQFF.

This clonotype has a count of ten or more. The CDR3, as DNA: TGTGCCAGCAGCTTAACGTCCGCGGGCAGCTCCTACAATGAGCAGTTCTTC. Protein product: CASSLTSAGSSYNEQFF. The chain couples TRBV7-3 to TRBJ2-1, with D possibly matching TRBD2 (5 bases). V lost 0 bases and J 0 bases, leaving 12 bases between the germline ends. Germline V gene lookup returns CDR1 SGHTA and CDR2 FQGTGA. This CDR3 spans 17 amino acids.

The chain joins TRBV11-2 to TRBJ1-5, with a weak D call TRBD1 (6 bases). V dropped 0 bases and J dropped 2 bases, with 11 bases sitting between them. This CDR3 comprises 16 residues. CDR1 SGHAT and CDR2 FQNNGV come from the germline V gene. CDR3 DNA: TGTGCCAGCAGCTTAGATGGATCAGGGGGCAATCAGCCCCAGCATTTT. Its translation: CASSLDGSGGNQPQHF.

The sample holds many counts of this clonotype. This sequence joins TRBV6-2 or TRBV6-3 and TRBJ1-6; D gene uncertain. The CDR3 consists of 14 residues. V lost 0 bases and J 8 bases, leaving 8 bases between the germline ends. The germline CDR1 and CDR2 sequences are MNHEY and SVGEGT. CDR3 loop: CASSYSRTHSPLHF. The CDR3 DNA reads TGTGCCAGCAGTTACTCAAGGACGCATTCACCCCTCCACTTT.

Many counts were recorded for this clonotype. The chain uses TRBV11-2 and TRBJ2-5; TRBD2 is a possible D gene (6 bases). CDR3 length: 15 amino acids. Trimming removed 1 base at V and 5 bases at J, with 14 bases between. Germline V gene sequence: CDR1 SGHAT, CDR2 FQNNGV. The CDR3 loop is CASSLAGALRETQYF. The CDR3, as DNA: TGTGCCAGCAGCTTAGCGGGAGCCCTGAGGGAGACCCAGTACTTC. Looking up the rest from reference TRBV11-2 and TRBJ2-5 gives the full variable domain: EAGVAQSPRYKIIEKRQSVAFWCNPISGHATLYWYQQILGQGPKLLIQFQNNGVVDDSQLPKDRFSAERLKGVDSTLKIQPAKLEDSAVYLCASSLAGALRETQYFGPGTRLLVL.

The table lists this clonotype with many counts. The chain joins TRBV11-3 to TRBJ2-3, with D tentatively TRBD1 or TRBD2 (6 bases each). Germline lookup yields CDR1 SGHNT and CDR2 YENEEA. This CDR3 comprises 15 residues. The ends were cut back, 3 bases at V and 0 bases at J, with 10 bases in the middle. In DNA form, the CDR3 reads TGTGCCAGCAGCTTCGGGGGCTCTAGCACAGATACGCAGTATTTT. Its translation is CASSFGGSSTDTQYF.

The chain is built from TRBV12-3 or TRBV12-4 and TRBJ2-5; D is undetermined. V lost 6 bases, J lost 1 base, and 9 bases lay in between. The CDR3 contains 13 residues. The CDR3 DNA is TGTGCCAGCAGCTACAGTACCCAAGAGACCCAGTACTTC. Protein: CASSYSTQETQYF.

This clonotype was recorded at least ten times. The chain uses TRBV7-8 and TRBJ2-7; 9 positions agree with TRBD1. The CDR3 length is 15 residues. Trimming took 2 bases from V and 5 from J; bases not matched to a gene: 7. Germline CDR1 is SGHVS and CDR2 is FQNEAQ. CDR3 nucleotides: TGTGCCAGCAGCTTACCGGGACAGGGCAAGAACGAGCAGTACTTC. It is translated as CASSLPGQGKNEQYF.

This clonotype has more than one count but fewer than ten. The V call is TRBV28, the J call TRBJ2-3; 7 bases are a match to TRBD2. The CDR3 contains 13 residues. Germline V gene lookup returns CDR1 MDHEN and CDR2 SYDVKM. The trim removed 10 bases at V and 6 bases at J, leaving 10 bases unmatched. CDR3 sequence: CATSGGERDTQYF. The DNA for the CDR3 is TGTGCCACCTCGGGGGGAGAGCGGGATACGCAGTATTTT. The full variable domain, completed using reference TRBV28 and TRBJ2-3, is DVKVTQSSRYLVKRTGEKVFLECVQDMDHENMFWYRQDPGLGLRLIYFSYDVKMKEKGDIPEGYSVSREKKERFSLILESASTNQTSMYLCATSGGERDTQYFGPGTRLTVL.

Ten or more counts support this clonotype. The chain employs TRBV2 and TRBJ2-5; 11 positions match TRBD2. V lost 7 bases to trimming and J lost 2 bases; unmatched junction nucleotides: 6. Germline V gene data show CDR1 as SNHLY and CDR2 as FYNNEI. The CDR3 contains 15 residues. The CDR3 sequence is CASITGLAGQETQYF. The CDR3 bases are TGTGCCAGCATTACCGGACTAGCGGGTCAAGAGACCCAGTACTTC.

This clonotype appeared many times. The chain uses TRBV11-2 and TRBJ2-6; D possibly matches TRBD1 or TRBD2 (6 bases each). V shed 5 bases and J shed 2 bases, with 10 bases lying between them. The CDR3 totals 15 residues. Germline-derived CDR1 and CDR2 are SGHAT and FQNNGV. In nucleotides, the CDR3 is TGTGCCAGCAGCGCGGGACAACCTGGGGCCAACGTCCTGACTTTC. Amino acid sequence: CASSAGQPGANVLTF.

In its sample, this clonotype was seen many times. V gene TRBV20-1 combines with J gene TRBJ2-5; TRBD1 is a possible D gene (6 bases). V lost 4 bases and J lost 4, with 16 bases in between. Germline V lookup: CDR1 DFQATT, CDR2 SNEGSKA (reference sequence). This CDR3 has 14 amino acids. The CDR3 protein is CSAKIGQRAETQYF. CDR3 bases: TGCAGTGCTAAGATAGGACAGAGGGCAGAGACCCAGTACTTC.